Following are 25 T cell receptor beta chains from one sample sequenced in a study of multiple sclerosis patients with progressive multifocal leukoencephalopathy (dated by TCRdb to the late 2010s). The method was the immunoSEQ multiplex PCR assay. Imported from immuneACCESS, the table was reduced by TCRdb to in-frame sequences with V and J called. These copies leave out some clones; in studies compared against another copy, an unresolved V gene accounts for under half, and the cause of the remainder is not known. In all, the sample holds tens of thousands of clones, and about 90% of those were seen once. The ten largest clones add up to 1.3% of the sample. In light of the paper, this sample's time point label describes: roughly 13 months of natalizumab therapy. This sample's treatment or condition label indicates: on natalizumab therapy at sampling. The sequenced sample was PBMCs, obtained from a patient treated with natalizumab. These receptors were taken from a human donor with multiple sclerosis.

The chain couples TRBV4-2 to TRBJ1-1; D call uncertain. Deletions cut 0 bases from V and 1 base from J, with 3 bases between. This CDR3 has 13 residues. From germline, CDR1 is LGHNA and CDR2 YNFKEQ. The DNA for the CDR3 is TGTGCCAGCAGCCAAGATCCGAACACTGAAGCTTTCTTT. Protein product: CASSQDPNTEAFF.

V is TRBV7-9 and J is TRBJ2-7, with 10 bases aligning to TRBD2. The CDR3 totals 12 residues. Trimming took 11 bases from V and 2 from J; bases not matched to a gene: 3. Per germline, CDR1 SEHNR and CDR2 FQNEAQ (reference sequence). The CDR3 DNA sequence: TGTGCCTCTAGCGGGGGCCCCTACGAGCAGTACTTC. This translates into CASSGGPYEQYF.

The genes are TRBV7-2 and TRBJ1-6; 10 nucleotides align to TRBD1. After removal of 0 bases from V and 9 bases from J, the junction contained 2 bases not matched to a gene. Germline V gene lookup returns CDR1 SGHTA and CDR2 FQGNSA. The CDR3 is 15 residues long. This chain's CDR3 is CASSLAGQGTSPLHF. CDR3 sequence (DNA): TGTGCCAGCAGCTTAGCGGGACAGGGGACTTCACCCCTCCACTTT.

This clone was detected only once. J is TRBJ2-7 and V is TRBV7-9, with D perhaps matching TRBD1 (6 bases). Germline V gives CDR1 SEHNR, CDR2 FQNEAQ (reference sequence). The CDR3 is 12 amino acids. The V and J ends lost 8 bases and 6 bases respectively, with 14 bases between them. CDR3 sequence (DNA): TGTGCCAGCTCGGGACAAGGAAGCGAGCAGTACTTC. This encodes CASSGQGSEQYF.

The CDR3 sequence: CASSLVGGLGQPQHF. CDR3 nucleotide sequence: TGTGCCAGCAGTTTAGTGGGGGGCTTAGGTCAGCCCCAGCATTTT. The rearrangement joins TRBV28 to TRBJ1-5, with TRBD1 as a possible D gene (6 bases). This CDR3 is built from 15 residues. Germline CDR1 MDHEN, CDR2 SYDVKM. V was shortened by 2 bases and J by 6 bases, with 14 bases between the two germline ends. Filled out from reference TRBV28 and TRBJ1-5, the complete variable domain reads DVKVTQSSRYLVKRTGEKVFLECVQDMDHENMFWYRQDPGLGLRLIYFSYDVKMKEKGDIPEGYSVSREKKERFSLILESASTNQTSMYLCASSLVGGLGQPQHFGDGTRLSIL.

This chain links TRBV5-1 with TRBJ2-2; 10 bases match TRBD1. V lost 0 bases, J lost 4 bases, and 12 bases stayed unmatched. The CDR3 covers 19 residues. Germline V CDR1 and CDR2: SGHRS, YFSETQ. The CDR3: CASSLGPGQGRSSTGELFF. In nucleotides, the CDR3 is TGCGCCAGCAGCTTGGGCCCGGGACAGGGGAGGTCGAGCACCGGGGAGCTGTTTTTT. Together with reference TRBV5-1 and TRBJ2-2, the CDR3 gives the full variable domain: KAGVTQTPRYLIKTRGQQVTLSCSPISGHRSVSWYQQTPGQGLQFLFEYFSETQRNKGNFPGRFSGRQFSNSRSEMNVSTLELGDSALYLCASSLGPGQGRSSTGELFFGEGSRLTVL.

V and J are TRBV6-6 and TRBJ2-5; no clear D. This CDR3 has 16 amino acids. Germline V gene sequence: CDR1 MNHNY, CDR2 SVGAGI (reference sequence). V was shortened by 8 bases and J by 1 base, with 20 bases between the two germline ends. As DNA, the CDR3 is TGTGCCAGCCGCTCTCAGCGCAGCTCGACCCAAGAGACCCAGTACTTC. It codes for CASRSQRSSTQETQYF.

The CDR3 sequence is CASSPDRVGVLTF. The CDR3 DNA reads as TGTGCCAGCTCTCCGGACAGGGTAGGCGTCCTGACTTTC. V is TRBV18 and J is TRBJ2-6; 8 bases fit TRBD1. The junction had 7 bases not matched to a gene; V was cut back by 6 bases and J by 12 bases. This CDR3 has 13 amino acids. Germline V CDR1 and CDR2: KGHSH, LQKENI.

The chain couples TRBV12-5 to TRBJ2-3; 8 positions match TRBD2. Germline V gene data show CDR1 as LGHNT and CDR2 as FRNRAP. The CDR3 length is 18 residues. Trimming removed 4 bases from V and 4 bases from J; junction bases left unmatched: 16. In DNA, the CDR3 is TGTGCTAGTGGTTCCCCCAGTAAGGTAGCGGGGACGTCAGATACGCAGTATTTT. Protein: CASGSPSKVAGTSDTQYF.

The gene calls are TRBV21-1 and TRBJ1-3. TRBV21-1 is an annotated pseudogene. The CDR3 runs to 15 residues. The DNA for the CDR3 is TGTGCCAGCAGCAAATCTTTCCGCTCTGGAAACACCATATATTTT. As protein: CASSKSFRSGNTIYF.

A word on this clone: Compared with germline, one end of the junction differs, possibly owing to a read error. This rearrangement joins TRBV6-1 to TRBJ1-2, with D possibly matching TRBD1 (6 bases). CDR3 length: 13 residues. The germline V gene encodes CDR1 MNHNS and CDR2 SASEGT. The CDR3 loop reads CASREDRLGGYTF. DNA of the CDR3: TGTGCCAGCAGGGAAGACAGGCTGGGGGGCTACACCTTC.

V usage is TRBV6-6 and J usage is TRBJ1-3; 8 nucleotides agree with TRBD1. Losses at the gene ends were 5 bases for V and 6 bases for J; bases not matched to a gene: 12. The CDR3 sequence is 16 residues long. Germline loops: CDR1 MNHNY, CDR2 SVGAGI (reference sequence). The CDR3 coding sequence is TGTGCCAGCAGTCCCTCCGCAGACAGGGGTGAAAACACCATATATTTT. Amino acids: CASSPSADRGENTIYF.

CDR3 residues: CASSLAAGTDTQYF. The CDR3 DNA sequence: TGCGCCAGCAGCTTGGCTGCGGGGACAGATACGCAGTATTTT. The chain has TRBV5-1 and TRBJ2-3, with a weak D call TRBD2 (6 bases). The CDR3 length is 14 residues. Germline CDR1 is SGHRS and CDR2 is YFSETQ. Trimming cost V 0 bases and J 3 bases, with 8 bases left between them.

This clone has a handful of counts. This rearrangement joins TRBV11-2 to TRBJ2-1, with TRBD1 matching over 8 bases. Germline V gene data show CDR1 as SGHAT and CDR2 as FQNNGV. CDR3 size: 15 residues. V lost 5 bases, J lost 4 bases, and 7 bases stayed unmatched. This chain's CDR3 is CASSPRTGYYNEQFF. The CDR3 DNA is TGTGCCAGCAGCCCACGGACAGGGTATTACAATGAGCAGTTCTTC.

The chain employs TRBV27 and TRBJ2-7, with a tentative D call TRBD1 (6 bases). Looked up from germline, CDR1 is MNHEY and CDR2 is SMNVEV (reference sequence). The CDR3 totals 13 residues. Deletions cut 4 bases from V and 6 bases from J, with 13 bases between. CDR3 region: CASSSDTGLEQYF. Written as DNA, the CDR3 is TGTGCCAGCAGTTCGGATACAGGGCTCGAGCAGTACTTC.

The CDR3 is CASSQETGEGYTF. Written as DNA, the CDR3 is TGCGCCAGCAGCCAAGAGACAGGGGAGGGCTACACCTTC. This chain joins TRBV4-1 and TRBJ1-2; 8 bases agree with TRBD1. Germline V gives CDR1 MGHRA, CDR2 YSYEKL. The CDR3 runs 13 residues. The V gene end was trimmed by 0 bases and the J gene end by 8 bases; junction bases not matched to a gene: 2.

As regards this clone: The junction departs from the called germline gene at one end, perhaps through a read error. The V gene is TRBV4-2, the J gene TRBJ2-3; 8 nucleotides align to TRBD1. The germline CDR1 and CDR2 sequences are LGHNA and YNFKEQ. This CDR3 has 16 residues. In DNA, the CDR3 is TGTGTCAGCAGGGTAGATGACAGGGGTAACACAGATACGCAGTATTTT. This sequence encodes CVSRVDDRGNTDTQYF.

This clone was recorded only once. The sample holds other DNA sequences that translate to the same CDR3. The CDR3 reads CASSGTGGMNTEAFF. In DNA form, the CDR3 reads TGTGCCAGTAGCGGGACAGGGGGCATGAACACTGAAGCTTTCTTT. The V gene is TRBV19, the J gene TRBJ1-1; the match to TRBD1 covers 12 bases. The CDR3 is 15 residues long. Per germline, CDR1 LNHDA and CDR2 SQIVND (reference sequence). The V segment lost 6 bases and the J segment 0 bases; nucleotides outside the gene matches: 2.

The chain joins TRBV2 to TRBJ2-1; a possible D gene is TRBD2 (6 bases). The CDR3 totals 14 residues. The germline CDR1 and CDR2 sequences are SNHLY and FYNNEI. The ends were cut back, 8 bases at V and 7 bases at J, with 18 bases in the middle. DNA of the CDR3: TGTGCCAGCGAGGGGCTGCCACGGGGGAATGAGCAGTTCTTC. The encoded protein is CASEGLPRGNEQFF.

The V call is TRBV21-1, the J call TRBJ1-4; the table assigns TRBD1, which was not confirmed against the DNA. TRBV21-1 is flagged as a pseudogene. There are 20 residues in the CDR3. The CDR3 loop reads CASSKALLPTGGQGNEKLFF. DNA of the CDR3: TGTGCCAGCAGCAAAGCGCTCCTCCCCACAGGGGGTCAAGGTAATGAAAAACTGTTTTTT.

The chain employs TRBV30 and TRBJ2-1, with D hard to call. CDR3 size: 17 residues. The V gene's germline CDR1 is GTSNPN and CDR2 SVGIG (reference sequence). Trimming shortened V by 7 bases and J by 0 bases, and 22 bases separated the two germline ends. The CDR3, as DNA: TGTGCCTCCCATCCCCCCTCCCCTTTAAGCTCCTACAATGAGCAGTTCTTC. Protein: CASHPPSPLSSYNEQFF.

DNA of the CDR3: TGTGCCAGCAGCCAAGATCCCGGGGCTATCTTCTACGAGCAGTACTTC. It yields the protein CASSQDPGAIFYEQYF. The V gene is TRBV14, the J gene TRBJ2-7; either TRBD1 or TRBD2 may supply D (5 bases each). V lost 0 bases and J 3 bases, leaving 15 bases between the germline ends. The CDR3 covers 16 residues. Per germline, CDR1 SGHDN and CDR2 FVKESK.

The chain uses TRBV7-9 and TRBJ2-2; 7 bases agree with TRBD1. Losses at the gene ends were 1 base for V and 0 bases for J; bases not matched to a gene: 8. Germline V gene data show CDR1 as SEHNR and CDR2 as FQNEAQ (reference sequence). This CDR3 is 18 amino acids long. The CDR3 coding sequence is TGTGCCAGCAGCTTAGGGGCTGGACAGGAACCGAACACCGGGGAGCTGTTTTTT. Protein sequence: CASSLGAGQEPNTGELFF.

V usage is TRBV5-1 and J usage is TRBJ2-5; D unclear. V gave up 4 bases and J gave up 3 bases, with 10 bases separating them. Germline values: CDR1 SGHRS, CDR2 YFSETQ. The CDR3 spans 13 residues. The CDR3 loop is CASSVGPEETQYF. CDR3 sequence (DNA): TGCGCCAGCAGCGTAGGGCCCGAAGAGACCCAGTACTTC.

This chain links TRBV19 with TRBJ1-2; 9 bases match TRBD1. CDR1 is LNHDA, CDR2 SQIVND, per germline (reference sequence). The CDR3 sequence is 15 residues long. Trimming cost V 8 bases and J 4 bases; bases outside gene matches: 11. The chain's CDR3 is CASSRQGELRYGYTF. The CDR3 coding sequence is TGTGCCAGTTCTCGACAGGGGGAATTACGCTATGGCTACACCTTC.